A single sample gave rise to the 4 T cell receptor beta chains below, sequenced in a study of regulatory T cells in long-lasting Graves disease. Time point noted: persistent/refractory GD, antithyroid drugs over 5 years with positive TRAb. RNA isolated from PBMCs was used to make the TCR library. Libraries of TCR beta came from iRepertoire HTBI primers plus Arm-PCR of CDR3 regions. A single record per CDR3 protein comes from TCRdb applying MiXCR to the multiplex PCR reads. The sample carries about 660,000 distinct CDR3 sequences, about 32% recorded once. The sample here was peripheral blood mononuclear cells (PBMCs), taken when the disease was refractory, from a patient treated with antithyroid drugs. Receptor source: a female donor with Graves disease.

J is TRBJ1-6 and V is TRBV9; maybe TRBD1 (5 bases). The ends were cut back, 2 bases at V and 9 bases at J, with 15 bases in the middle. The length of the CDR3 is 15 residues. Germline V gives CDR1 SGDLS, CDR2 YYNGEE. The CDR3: CASSVEGRRSSPLHF. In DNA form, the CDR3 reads TGTGCCAGCAGCGTTGAGGGGAGGAGAAGTTCACCCCTCCACTTT. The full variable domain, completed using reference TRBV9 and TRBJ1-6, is DSGVTQTPKHLITATGQRVTLRCSPRSGDLSVYWYQQSLDQGLQFLIQYYNGEERAKGNILERFSAQQFPDLHSELNLSSLELGDSALYFCASSVEGRRSSPLHFGNGTRLTVT.

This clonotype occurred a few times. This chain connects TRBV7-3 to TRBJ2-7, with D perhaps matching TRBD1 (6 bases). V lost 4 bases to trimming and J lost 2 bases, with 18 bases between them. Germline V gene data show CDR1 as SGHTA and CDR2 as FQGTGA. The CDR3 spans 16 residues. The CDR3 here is CASSSSGESRTYEQYF. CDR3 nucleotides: TGTGCCAGCAGCTCCTCAGGGGAGTCACGGACCTACGAGCAGTACTTC.

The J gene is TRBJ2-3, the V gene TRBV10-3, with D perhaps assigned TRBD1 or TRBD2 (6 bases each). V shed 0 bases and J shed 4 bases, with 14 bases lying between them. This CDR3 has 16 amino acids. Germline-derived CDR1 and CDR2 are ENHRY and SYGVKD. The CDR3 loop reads CAISESEAGQADTQYF. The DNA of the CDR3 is TGTGCCATCAGTGAGTCCGAGGCGGGACAAGCAGATACGCAGTATTTT.

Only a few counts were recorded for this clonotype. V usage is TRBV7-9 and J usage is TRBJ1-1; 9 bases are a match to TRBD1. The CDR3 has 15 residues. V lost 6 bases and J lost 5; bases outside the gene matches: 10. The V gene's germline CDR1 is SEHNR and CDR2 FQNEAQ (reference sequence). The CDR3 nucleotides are TGTGCCAGCAGGCAGAGAGAAGGACAGGGGACTGAAGCTTTCTTT. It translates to CASRQREGQGTEAFF.